The rows below give T cell receptor beta chains drawn from one sample of a study of T cell responses to AZD1222 COVID-19 vaccine. Sequenced by immunoSEQ multiplex PCR; TCRdb stores in-frame clones only, minus some. The sample yields roughly 70,000 clones, 79% seen once. The sample consisted of peripheral blood, taken on day 0 of MenACWY control vaccination. The source is an adult in good health. Each CDR3 is given with its conserved first and last residue. The D gene is left open where the match is weak. Some rows have no size entry. The others give once, few or many, or a class for an expanded clone.

v_gene	j_gene	d_gene	abundance	CDR3nt	CDR3aa
TRBV5-1	TRBJ2-1	.	.	TGCGCCAGCGCGGAGGATTACAATGAGCAGTTCTTC	CASAEDYNEQFF
TRBV23-1	TRBJ1-3	.	.	TGCGCCAGCAGAACTACCAGGGAATCAGGTCTCGGAAACACCATATATTTT	CASRTTRESGLGNTIYF
TRBV30	TRBJ1-1	TRBD1	few	TGTGCCTGCGATATCTCAGGGGGATTAAGGGTTTTCTTT	CACDISGGLRVFF
TRBV18	TRBJ2-2	.	.	TGTGCCAGCTCACCAAATTCGGCAGGGAACACCGGGGAGCTGTTTTTT	CASSPNSAGNTGELFF
TRBV6-6	TRBJ2-1	.	.	TGTGCCAGCGGATTCGACGCGCGCAATGAGCAGTTCTTC	CASGFDARNEQFF
TRBV6-5	TRBJ1-6	.	.	TGTGCCAGCAGTTACGACCAGCGGCATTCACCCCTCCACTTT	CASSYDQRHSPLHF
TRBV7-2	TRBJ1-6	.	.	TGTGCCAGCAGCTTAAGGGGCAGGGACTCACCCCTCCACTTT	CASSLRGRDSPLHF
TRBV6-5	TRBJ1-4	TRBD1	.	TGTGCCAGCAGCAGGGGGAGAGCTAATGAAAAACTGTTTTTT	CASSRGRANEKLFF
TRBV12-3/TRBV12-4	TRBJ2-1	.	.	TGTGCCAGCAGTTCCCGACTAGACCTAGGGCAGTTCTTC	CASSSRLDLGQFF
TRBV5-4	TRBJ2-7	.	.	TGTGCCAGCAGCTTGGAGCCTCTTGGAAAGCAGTACTTC	CASSLEPLGKQYF
TRBV6-2/TRBV6-3	TRBJ2-5	.	.	TGTGCCAGCAGTCTGGCAGGGGAATCAGAGACCCAGTACTTC	CASSLAGESETQYF
TRBV20-1	TRBJ1-2	.	.	TGCAGTGCTAGTCGTAGGGAGAATGGCTACACCTTC	CSASRRENGYTF
TRBV5-4	TRBJ2-5	TRBD1	.	TGTGCCAGCAGCAAAGGACAGGGGTACCAAGAGACCCAGTACTTC	CASSKGQGYQETQYF
TRBV6-6	TRBJ1-5	.	.	TGTGCCAGCAGTTACTCATCAGCCCAGCCCCAGCATTTT	CASSYSSAQPQHF
TRBV5-1	TRBJ1-1	TRBD1	.	TGCGCCAGCAGCCGGCTACAGGGGGCCAACACTGAAGCTTTCTTT	CASSRLQGANTEAFF
TRBV27	TRBJ1-2	.	.	TGTGCCAGCAGTTTTTGGGGCAACTATGGCTACACCTTC	CASSFWGNYGYTF
TRBV28	TRBJ2-1	TRBD2	.	TGTGCCAGCAGTTCTAGCGGGTACAATGAGCAGTTCTTC	CASSSSGYNEQFF
TRBV29-1	TRBJ2-7	.	.	TGCAGCGTTCGGGGCGACTACGAGCAGTACTTC	CSVRGDYEQYF
TRBV19	TRBJ1-5	TRBD1	.	TGTGCCAGTAGTCCGACAGGGGGCTCTCAGCCCCAGCATTTT	CASSPTGGSQPQHF
TRBV2	TRBJ1-5	.	once	TGTGCCAGCAGTGAGGAACAGCTACAGCCCCAGCATTTT	CASSEEQLQPQHF
TRBV5-1	TRBJ2-5	TRBD1	.	TGCGCCAGCACCACCGGGACAGGGGAAGTAGAGACCCAGTACTTC	CASTTGTGEVETQYF
TRBV14	TRBJ2-3	TRBD2	.	TGTGCCAGCAGCCACCCTGGGACTAGCGGGGGCACAGATACGCAGTATTTT	CASSHPGTSGGTDTQYF
TRBV18	TRBJ1-2	.	once	TGTGCCAGCTCACCATCGGGGGGCAGTGACGTGGTGAATGGCTACACCTTC	CASSPSGGSDVVNGYTF
TRBV2	TRBJ2-3	TRBD2	.	TGTGCCAGCAGTGACGGCGGGGGTACGCAGTATTTT	CASSDGGGTQYF
TRBV23-1	TRBJ2-7	.	.	TGCGCCAGCAGTCCGGACAGAAAAGGCCCCTACGAGCAGTACTTC	CASSPDRKGPYEQYF
TRBV28	TRBJ1-3	.	.	TGTGCCATCAGCCCGGGCAGAAAGAACACCATATATTTT	CAISPGRKNTIYF
TRBV7-6	TRBJ2-2	.	.	TGTGCCACTCGGGGCCGAGGTCCGGGCACCGGGGAGCTGTTTTTT	CATRGRGPGTGELFF
TRBV6-5	TRBJ1-1	.	.	TGTGCCAGCAGACGTAGTGCCGAAAACACTGAAGCTTTCTTT	CASRRSAENTEAFF
TRBV18	TRBJ2-7	TRBD1	.	TGTGCCAGCTCACCTTCCGGGACAGGCACCTACGAGCAGTACTTC	CASSPSGTGTYEQYF
TRBV27	TRBJ1-1	.	.	TGTGCCAGCAGTTTTCGAGGCATGAACACTGAAGCTTTCTTT	CASSFRGMNTEAFF
TRBV28	TRBJ2-1	TRBD2	once	TGTGCCAGCAGTTTGTTAGCGGGAGGAATGAATGAGCAGTTCTTC	CASSLLAGGMNEQFF